Included here is one T cell receptor beta chain sequence, with context. The CDR3 extends over 12 amino acids. V gave up 8 bases and J gave up 5 bases, with 12 bases separating them. The germline gives CDR1 ENHRY, CDR2 SYGVKD. Assay used: immunoSEQ multiplex PCR; TCRdb lists only in-frame clones, some missing. The data show some 150,000 clones, with less than 95% seen just once and less than 15% held by the top ten. This entry comes from a study of control samples from healthy donors and cancer patients. J is TRBJ1-1 and V is TRBV10-3; D is unresolved. This clonotype was obtained from a man aged 60 to 69 with colorectal cancer. Sequenced material: PBMCs. The CDR3 loop reads CAIGGLGTEAFF. The CDR3 bases are TGTGCCATCGGAGGGCTGGGGACTGAAGCTTTCTTT.